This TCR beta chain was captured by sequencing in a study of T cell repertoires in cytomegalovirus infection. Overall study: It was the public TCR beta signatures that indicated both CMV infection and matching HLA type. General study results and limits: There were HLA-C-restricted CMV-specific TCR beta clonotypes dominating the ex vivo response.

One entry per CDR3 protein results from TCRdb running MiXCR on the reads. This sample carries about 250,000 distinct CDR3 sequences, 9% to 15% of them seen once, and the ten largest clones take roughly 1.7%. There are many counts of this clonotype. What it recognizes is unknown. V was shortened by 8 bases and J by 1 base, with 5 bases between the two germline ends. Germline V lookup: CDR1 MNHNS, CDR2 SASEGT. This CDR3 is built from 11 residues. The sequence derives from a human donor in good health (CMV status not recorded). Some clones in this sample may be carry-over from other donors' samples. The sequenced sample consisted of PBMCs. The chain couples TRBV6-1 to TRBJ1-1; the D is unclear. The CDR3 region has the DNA TGTGCCAGCCGCAGGAACACTGAAGCTTTCTTT. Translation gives CASRRNTEAFF.